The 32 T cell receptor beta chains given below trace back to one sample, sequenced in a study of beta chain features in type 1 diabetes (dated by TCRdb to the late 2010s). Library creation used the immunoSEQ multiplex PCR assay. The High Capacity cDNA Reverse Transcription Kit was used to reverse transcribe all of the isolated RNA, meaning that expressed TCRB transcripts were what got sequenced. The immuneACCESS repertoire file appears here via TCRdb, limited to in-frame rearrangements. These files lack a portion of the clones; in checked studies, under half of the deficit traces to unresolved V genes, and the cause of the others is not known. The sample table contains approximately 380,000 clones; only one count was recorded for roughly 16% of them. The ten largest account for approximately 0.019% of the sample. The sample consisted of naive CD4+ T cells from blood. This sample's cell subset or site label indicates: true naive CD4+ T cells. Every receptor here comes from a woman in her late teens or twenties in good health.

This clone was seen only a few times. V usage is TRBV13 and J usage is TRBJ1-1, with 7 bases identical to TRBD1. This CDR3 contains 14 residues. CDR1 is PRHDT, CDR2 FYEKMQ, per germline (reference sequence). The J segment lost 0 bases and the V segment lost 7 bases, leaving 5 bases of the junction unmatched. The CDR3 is CASTRRGVNTEAFF. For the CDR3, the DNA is TGTGCCAGCACCCGCAGGGGGGTGAACACTGAAGCTTTCTTT. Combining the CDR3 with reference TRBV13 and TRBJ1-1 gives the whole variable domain AAGVIQSPRHLIKEKRETATLKCYPIPRHDTVYWYQQGPGQDPQFLISFYEKMQSDKGSIPDRFSAQQFSDYHSELNMSSLELGDSALYFCASTRRGVNTEAFFGQGTRLTVV.

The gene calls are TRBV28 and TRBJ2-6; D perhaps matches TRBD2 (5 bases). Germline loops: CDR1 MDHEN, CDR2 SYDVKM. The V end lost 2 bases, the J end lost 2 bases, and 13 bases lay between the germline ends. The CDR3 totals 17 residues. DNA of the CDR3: TGTGCCAGCAGTTTACCTCGAGGGTCTGCTGGGGCCAACGTCCTGACTTTC. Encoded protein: CASSLPRGSAGANVLTF.

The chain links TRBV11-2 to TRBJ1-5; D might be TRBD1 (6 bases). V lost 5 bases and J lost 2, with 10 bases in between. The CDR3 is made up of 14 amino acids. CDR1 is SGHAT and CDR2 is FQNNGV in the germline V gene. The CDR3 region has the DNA TGTGCCAGCAGCGAACAGGGTGGCAATCAGCCCCAGCATTTT. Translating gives CASSEQGGNQPQHF. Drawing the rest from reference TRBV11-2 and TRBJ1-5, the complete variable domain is EAGVAQSPRYKIIEKRQSVAFWCNPISGHATLYWYQQILGQGPKLLIQFQNNGVVDDSQLPKDRFSAERLKGVDSTLKIQPAKLEDSAVYLCASSEQGGNQPQHFGDGTRLSIL.

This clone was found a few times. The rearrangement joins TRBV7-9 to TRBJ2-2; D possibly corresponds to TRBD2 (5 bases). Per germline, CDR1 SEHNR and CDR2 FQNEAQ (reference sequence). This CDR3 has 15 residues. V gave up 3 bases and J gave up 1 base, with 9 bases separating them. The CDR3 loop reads CASSFREMNTGELFF. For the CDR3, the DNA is TGTGCCAGCAGCTTCCGGGAAATGAACACCGGGGAGCTGTTTTTT.

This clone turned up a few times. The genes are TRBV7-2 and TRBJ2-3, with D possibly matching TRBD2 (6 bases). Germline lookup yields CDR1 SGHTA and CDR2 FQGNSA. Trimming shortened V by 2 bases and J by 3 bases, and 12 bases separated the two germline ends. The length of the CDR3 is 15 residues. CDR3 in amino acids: CASSLRGSGTDTQYF. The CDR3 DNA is TGTGCCAGCAGCTTACGGGGAAGCGGGACAGATACGCAGTATTTT.

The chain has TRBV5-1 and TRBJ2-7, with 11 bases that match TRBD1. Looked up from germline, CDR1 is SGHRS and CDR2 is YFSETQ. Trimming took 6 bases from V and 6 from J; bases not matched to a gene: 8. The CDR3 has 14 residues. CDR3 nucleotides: TGCGCCAGCAACCTCGGACAGGGGGCGCGCGAGCAGTACTTC. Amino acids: CASNLGQGAREQYF.

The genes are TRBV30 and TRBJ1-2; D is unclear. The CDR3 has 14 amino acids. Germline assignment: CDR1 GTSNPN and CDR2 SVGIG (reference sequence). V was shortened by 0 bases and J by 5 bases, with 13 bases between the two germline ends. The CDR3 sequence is CAWSVRFGGYGYTF. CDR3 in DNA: TGTGCCTGGAGTGTACGATTTGGAGGATATGGCTACACCTTC.

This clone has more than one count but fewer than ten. The CDR3 bases are TGTGCCAGTAGTCCGCGACTAGCGGGAGGAGGAGAGCAGTTCTTC. The encoded protein is CASSPRLAGGGEQFF. The chain carries TRBV19 and TRBJ2-1; 13 bases align to TRBD2. The CDR3 consists of 15 residues. Germline-derived CDR1 and CDR2 are LNHDA and SQIVND (reference sequence). The V and J ends lost 5 bases and 10 bases, in that order; junction bases with no gene match: 8.

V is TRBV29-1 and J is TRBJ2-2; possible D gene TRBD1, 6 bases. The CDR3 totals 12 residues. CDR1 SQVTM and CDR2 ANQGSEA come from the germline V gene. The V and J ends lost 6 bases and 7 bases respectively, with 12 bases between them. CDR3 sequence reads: CSVVTGFGELFF. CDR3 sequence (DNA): TGCAGCGTCGTGACAGGTTTCGGGGAGCTGTTTTTT.

The chain's CDR3 is CASSDTSGTSEQYF. The DNA for the CDR3 is TGCGCCAGCAGTGATACTAGCGGGACCTCCGAGCAGTACTTC. The chain employs TRBV10-2 and TRBJ2-7; 10 bases line up with TRBD2. Per the germline V gene, CDR1 is WSHSY and CDR2 is SAAADI. The CDR3 runs to 14 residues. After removal of 3 bases from V and 6 bases from J, the junction contained 5 bases not matched to a gene.

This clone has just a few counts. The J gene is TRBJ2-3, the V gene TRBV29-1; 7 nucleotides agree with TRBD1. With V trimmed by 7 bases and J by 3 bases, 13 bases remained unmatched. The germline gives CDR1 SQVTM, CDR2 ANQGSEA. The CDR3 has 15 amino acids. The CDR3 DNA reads TGCAGCGCTAAATTACAGGGGTTTAGAACAGATACGCAGTATTTT. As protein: CSAKLQGFRTDTQYF.

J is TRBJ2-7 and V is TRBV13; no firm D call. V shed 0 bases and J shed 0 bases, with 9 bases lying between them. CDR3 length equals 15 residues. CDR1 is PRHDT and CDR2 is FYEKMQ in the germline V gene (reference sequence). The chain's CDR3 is CASSLGPLPSYEQYF. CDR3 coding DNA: TGTGCCAGCAGCTTAGGCCCACTACCCTCCTACGAGCAGTACTTC.

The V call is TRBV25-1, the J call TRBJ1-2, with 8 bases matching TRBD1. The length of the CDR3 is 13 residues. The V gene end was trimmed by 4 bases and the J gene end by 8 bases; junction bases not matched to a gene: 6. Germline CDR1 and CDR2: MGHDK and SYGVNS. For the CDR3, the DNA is TGTGCCAGCAGTGGCAGGGGGCGCGGGGGCTACACCTTC. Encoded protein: CASSGRGRGGYTF.

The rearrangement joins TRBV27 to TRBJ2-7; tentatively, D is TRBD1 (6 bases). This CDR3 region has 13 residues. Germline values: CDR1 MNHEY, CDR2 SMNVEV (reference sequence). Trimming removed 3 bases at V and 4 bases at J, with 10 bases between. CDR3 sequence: CASSFQQGYEQYF. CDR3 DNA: TGTGCCAGCAGTTTCCAGCAGGGGTACGAGCAGTACTTC.

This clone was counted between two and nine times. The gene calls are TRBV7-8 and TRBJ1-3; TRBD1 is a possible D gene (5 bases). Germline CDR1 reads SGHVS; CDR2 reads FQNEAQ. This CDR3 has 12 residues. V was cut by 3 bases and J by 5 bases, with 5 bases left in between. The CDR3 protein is CASSLDRNTIYF. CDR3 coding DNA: TGTGCCAGCAGCTTGGACAGAAACACCATATATTTT.

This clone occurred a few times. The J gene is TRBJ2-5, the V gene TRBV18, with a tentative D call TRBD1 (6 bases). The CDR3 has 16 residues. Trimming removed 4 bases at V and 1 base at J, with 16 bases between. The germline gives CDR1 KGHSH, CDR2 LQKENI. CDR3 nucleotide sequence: TGTGCCAGCTCACTTTTTTCCGGGACATCCCAAGAGACCCAGTACTTC. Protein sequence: CASSLFSGTSQETQYF.

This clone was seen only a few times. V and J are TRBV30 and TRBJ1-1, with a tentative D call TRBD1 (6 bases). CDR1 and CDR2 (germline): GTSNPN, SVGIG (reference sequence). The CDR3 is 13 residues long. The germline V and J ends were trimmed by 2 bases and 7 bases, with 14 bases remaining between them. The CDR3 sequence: CAWSRQGSFEAFF. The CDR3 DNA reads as TGTGCCTGGAGTCGGCAGGGGAGTTTTGAAGCTTTCTTT.

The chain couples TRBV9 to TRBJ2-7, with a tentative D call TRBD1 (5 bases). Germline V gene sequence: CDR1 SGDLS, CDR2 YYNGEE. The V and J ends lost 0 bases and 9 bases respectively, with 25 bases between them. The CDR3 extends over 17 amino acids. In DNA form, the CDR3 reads TGTGCCAGCAGCGTAGAGGCGGCGGAGCAAGGTCACAGGAGGCAGTACTTC. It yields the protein CASSVEAAEQGHRRQYF.

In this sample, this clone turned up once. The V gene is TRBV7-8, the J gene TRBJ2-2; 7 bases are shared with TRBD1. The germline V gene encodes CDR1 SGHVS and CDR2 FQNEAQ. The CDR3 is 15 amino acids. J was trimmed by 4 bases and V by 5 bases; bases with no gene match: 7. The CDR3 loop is CASSTRQGSTGELFF. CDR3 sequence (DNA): TGTGCCAGCAGCACCCGACAGGGAAGCACCGGGGAGCTGTTTTTT.

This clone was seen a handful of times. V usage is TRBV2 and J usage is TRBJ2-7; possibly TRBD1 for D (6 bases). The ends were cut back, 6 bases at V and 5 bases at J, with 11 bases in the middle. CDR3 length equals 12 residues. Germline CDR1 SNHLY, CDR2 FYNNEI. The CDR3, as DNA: TGTGCCAGCAGATGGGACATCGACGAGCAGTACTTC. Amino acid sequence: CASRWDIDEQYF.

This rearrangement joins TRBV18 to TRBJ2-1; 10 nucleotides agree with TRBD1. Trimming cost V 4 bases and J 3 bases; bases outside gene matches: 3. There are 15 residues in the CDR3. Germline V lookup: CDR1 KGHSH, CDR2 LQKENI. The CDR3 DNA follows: TGTGCCAGCTCACAGGGACAGGGGAGCTACAATGAGCAGTTCTTC. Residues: CASSQGQGSYNEQFF. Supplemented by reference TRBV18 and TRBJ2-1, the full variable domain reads NAGVMQNPRHLVRRRGQEARLRCSPMKGHSHVYWYRQLPEEGLKFMVYLQKENIIDESGMPKERFSAEFPKEGPSILRIQQVVRGDSAAYFCASSQGQGSYNEQFFGPGTRLTVL.

CDR3 bases: TGTGCCAGCAGCTTCCGGGACAGCTACGAGCAGTACTTC. It translates to CASSFRDSYEQYF. This chain connects TRBV7-9 to TRBJ2-7; 7 bases agree with TRBD1. V shed 3 bases and J 3 bases; nucleotides not matched to a gene: 2. The germline CDR1 and CDR2 sequences are SEHNR and FQNEAQ (reference sequence). The CDR3 is made up of 13 amino acids. Full variable domain (missing parts from reference TRBV7-9 and TRBJ2-7): DTGVSQNPRHKITKRGQNVTFRCDPISEHNRLYWYRQTLGQGPEFLTYFQNEAQLEKSRLLSDRFSAERPKGSFSTLEIQRTEQGDSAMYLCASSFRDSYEQYFGPGTRLTVT.

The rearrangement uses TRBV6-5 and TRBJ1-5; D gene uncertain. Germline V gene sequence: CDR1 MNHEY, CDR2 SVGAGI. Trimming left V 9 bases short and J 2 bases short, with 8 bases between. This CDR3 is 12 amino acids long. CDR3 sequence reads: CASRRGNQPQHF. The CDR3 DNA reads TGTGCCAGTAGACGGGGCAATCAGCCCCAGCATTTT.

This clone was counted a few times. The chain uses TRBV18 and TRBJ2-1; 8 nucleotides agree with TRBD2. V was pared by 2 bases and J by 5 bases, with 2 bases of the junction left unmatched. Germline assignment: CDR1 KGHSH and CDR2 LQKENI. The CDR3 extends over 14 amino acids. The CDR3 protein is CASSPWGLDNEQFF. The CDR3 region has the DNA TGTGCCAGCTCACCATGGGGACTAGACAATGAGCAGTTCTTC.

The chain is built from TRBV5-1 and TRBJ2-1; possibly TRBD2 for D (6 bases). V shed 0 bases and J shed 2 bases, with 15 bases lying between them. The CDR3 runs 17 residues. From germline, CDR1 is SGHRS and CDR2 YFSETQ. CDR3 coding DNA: TGCGCCAGCAGCTTGGCCCGGAGGGACCGCGCCTACAATGAGCAGTTCTTC. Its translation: CASSLARRDRAYNEQFF. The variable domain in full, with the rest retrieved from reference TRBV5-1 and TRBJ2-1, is KAGVTQTPRYLIKTRGQQVTLSCSPISGHRSVSWYQQTPGQGLQFLFEYFSETQRNKGNFPGRFSGRQFSNSRSEMNVSTLELGDSALYLCASSLARRDRAYNEQFFGPGTRLTVL.

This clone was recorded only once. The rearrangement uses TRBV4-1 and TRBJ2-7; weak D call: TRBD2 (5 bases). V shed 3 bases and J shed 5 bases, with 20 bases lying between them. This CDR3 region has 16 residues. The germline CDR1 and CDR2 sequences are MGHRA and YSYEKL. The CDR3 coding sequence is TGCGCCAGCAGCCAGACGAATCGGCTGCCCGGGGACGAGCAGTACTTC. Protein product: CASSQTNRLPGDEQYF.

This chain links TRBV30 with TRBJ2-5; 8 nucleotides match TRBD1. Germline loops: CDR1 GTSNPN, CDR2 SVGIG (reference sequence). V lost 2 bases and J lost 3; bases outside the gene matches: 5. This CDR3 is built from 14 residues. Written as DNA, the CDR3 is TGTGCCTGGAGTCCGAAGGACAGGGAAGAGACCCAGTACTTC. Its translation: CAWSPKDREETQYF.

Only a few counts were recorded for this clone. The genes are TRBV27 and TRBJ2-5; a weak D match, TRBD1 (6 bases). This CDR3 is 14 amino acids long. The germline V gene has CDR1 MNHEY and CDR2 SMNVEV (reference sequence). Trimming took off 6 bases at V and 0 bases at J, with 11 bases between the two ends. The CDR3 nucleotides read TGTGCCAGCAGCTTCGGACAGTACCAAGAGACCCAGTACTTC. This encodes CASSFGQYQETQYF.

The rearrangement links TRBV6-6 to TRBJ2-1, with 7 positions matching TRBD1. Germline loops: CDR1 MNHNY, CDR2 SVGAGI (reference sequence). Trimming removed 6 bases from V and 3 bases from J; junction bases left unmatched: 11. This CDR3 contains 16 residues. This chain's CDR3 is CASRETPGQRYNEQFF. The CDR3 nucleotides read TGTGCCAGCAGAGAAACACCGGGACAGCGCTACAATGAGCAGTTCTTC.

The CDR3 nucleotides are TGTGCCTGGAGGGTCACTAGCGGAAGCTCCTACGAGCAGTACTTC. It codes for CAWRVTSGSSYEQYF. The chain combines TRBV30 with TRBJ2-7; 8 bases match TRBD2. J lost 0 bases, V lost 3 bases, and 7 bases had no gene match. The germline CDR1 and CDR2 sequences are GTSNPN and SVGIG (reference sequence). The CDR3 runs to 15 residues.

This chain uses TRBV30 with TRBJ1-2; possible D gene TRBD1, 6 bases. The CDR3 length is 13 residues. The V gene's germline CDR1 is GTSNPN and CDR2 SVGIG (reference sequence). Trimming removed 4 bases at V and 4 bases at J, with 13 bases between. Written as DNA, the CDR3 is TGTGCCTGGAAACGTACAGGGACCTATGGCTACACCTTC. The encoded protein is CAWKRTGTYGYTF.

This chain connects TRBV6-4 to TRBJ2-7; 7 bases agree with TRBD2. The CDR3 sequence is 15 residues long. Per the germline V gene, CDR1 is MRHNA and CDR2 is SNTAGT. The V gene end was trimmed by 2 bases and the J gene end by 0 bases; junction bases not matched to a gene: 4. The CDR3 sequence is CASSDTGRDSYEQYF. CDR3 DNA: TGTGCCAGCAGTGACACTGGGAGGGACTCCTACGAGCAGTACTTC.